These 19 T cell receptor beta chains share one sample of origin, sequenced in a study of Ad26.COV2.S vaccination and SARS-CoV-2 variants. Treatment in this sample: some 20 received Ad26.COV2.S at low or high dose, single or two shots; several received placebo; per-sample allocation not given. The investigators took samples on day 63 after the first vaccine or placebo injection. Some clones are missing from TCRdb's copy, which holds only in-frame ones; the method was immunoSEQ multiplex PCR. Altogether 300,000 to 400,000 clones are present, about 82% being singletons, with the ten largest covering around 2%. This sample comprised peripheral blood, obtained in a trial of Ad26.COV2.S vaccine versus placebo. All receptors derive from a person between 18 and 59 years old who received the Ad26.COV2.S COVID-19 vaccine or a placebo.

This clone was recorded only once. The V gene is TRBV7-3, the J gene TRBJ1-6; no definite D call. The CDR3 runs 16 residues. Germline V gene sequence: CDR1 SGHTA, CDR2 FQGTGA. Trimming left V 0 bases short and J 9 bases short, with 15 bases between. The CDR3 reads CASSLTLRRGISPLHF. In DNA, the CDR3 is TGTGCCAGCAGCTTAACGCTTAGACGGGGAATTTCACCCCTCCACTTT.

The V gene is TRBV6-6, the J gene TRBJ1-1; D gene uncertain. The V and J ends lost 0 bases and 5 bases respectively, with 10 bases between them. CDR1 MNHNY and CDR2 SVGAGI come from the germline V gene (reference sequence). The CDR3 has 14 amino acids. DNA for the CDR3: TGTGCCAGCAGTTACTCTAGTGGGGATACTGAAGCTTTCTTT. It translates to CASSYSSGDTEAFF.

This chain links TRBV11-2 with TRBJ1-1; 8 positions match TRBD1. The CDR3 length is 14 residues. With V trimmed by 5 bases and J by 1 base, 3 bases remained unmatched. Germline-derived CDR1 and CDR2 are SGHAT and FQNNGV. CDR3 loop: CASSLTGANTEAFF. In DNA, the CDR3 is TGTGCCAGCAGCCTGACAGGGGCGAACACTGAAGCTTTCTTT.

The chain carries TRBV5-6 and TRBJ2-7, with 10 bases lining up with TRBD2. Germline trimming cut 5 bases from V and 4 bases from J; bases unmatched to any gene: 9. Germline loops: CDR1 SGHDT, CDR2 YYEEEE. This CDR3 is 15 amino acids long. CDR3 residues: CASRRSGGASYEQYF. CDR3 sequence (DNA): TGTGCCAGCAGACGGAGCGGGGGGGCCTCTTACGAGCAGTACTTC.

The chain employs TRBV5-5 and TRBJ2-7; 7 bases are a match to TRBD2. CDR1 SGHKS and CDR2 YYEKEE come from the germline V gene (reference sequence). This CDR3 region has 15 residues. The V gene end was trimmed by 4 bases and the J gene end by 5 bases; junction bases not matched to a gene: 12. The DNA of the CDR3 is TGTGCCAGCAGCCGAACGAACAGGCTAGCGGACGAGCAGTACTTC. It translates to CASSRTNRLADEQYF.

This chain joins TRBV19 and TRBJ1-6, with 8 bases lining up with TRBD1. Germline V CDR1 and CDR2: LNHDA, SQIVND (reference sequence). The CDR3 spans 15 residues. V lost 5 bases and J lost 6; bases outside the gene matches: 6. CDR3 residues: CASSGTGAGNSPLHF. CDR3 bases: TGTGCCAGTAGTGGGACAGGCGCGGGTAATTCACCCCTCCACTTT.

The rearrangement uses TRBV14 and TRBJ1-1; perhaps TRBD1 as D (6 bases). Germline lookup yields CDR1 SGHDN and CDR2 FVKESK. CDR3 length equals 15 residues. The ends were cut back, 4 bases at V and 8 bases at J, with 20 bases in the middle. The DNA of the CDR3 is TGTGCCAGCAGCCCCGTTGGGGGGGCAGATGGGGAAGCTTTCTTT. It translates to CASSPVGGADGEAFF.

The genes are TRBV5-4 and TRBJ2-5; 8 nucleotides line up with TRBD2. The J segment lost 1 base and the V segment lost 1 base, leaving 0 bases of the junction unmatched. CDR3 length: 14 residues. Germline CDR1 reads SGHNT; CDR2 reads YYREEE (reference sequence). This chain's CDR3 is CASSLTSGQETQYF. As DNA, the CDR3 is TGTGCCAGCAGCTTGACTAGCGGCCAAGAGACCCAGTACTTC.

In this sample, this clone turned up once. This sequence joins TRBV25-1 and TRBJ1-2; TRBD1 might be the D (5 bases). V dropped 6 bases and J dropped 2 bases, with 13 bases sitting between them. Germline V lookup: CDR1 MGHDK, CDR2 SYGVNS. The CDR3 contains 14 residues. CDR3 nucleotides: TGTGCCAGCAGCCGGGACGGCGGAAACTATGGCTACACCTTC. This sequence encodes CASSRDGGNYGYTF.

This clone was seen a single time. The chain has TRBV5-5 and TRBJ1-5, with D perhaps TRBD1 (6 bases). CDR1 SGHKS and CDR2 YYEKEE come from the germline V gene (reference sequence). This CDR3 comprises 14 residues. Between the trimmed V and J ends, which lost 4 bases and 0 bases, there was a span of 8 bases. In DNA, the CDR3 is TGTGCCAGCAGCGCAGGGGATAGCAATCAGCCCCAGCATTTT. It codes for CASSAGDSNQPQHF.

The rearrangement uses TRBV25-1 and TRBJ1-1; 10 positions agree with TRBD1. Germline V gives CDR1 MGHDK, CDR2 SYGVNS. The CDR3 totals 14 residues. V trimming: 3 bases; J trimming: 5 bases; junction bases outside the gene matches: 3. The CDR3 region has the DNA TGTGCCAGCAGTGAGACAGGGGGCAAGACTGAAGCTTTCTTT. This encodes CASSETGGKTEAFF.

The chain links TRBV5-4 to TRBJ1-1; D is unresolved. The V end was cut by 3 bases, the J end by 1 base, with 13 bases between. The CDR3 is 15 amino acids. Germline V gene sequence: CDR1 SGHNT, CDR2 YYREEE (reference sequence). DNA for the CDR3: TGTGCCAGCAGCTCCAGGACGGACTCGAACACTGAAGCTTTCTTT. It encodes CASSSRTDSNTEAFF.

V usage is TRBV3-1 (or the pseudogene TRBV3-2) and J usage is TRBJ2-5; 8 nucleotides match TRBD2. CDR3 length equals 15 residues. From germline, CDR1 is LGHDT and CDR2 YNNKEL (reference sequence). Losses at the gene ends were 4 bases for V and 4 bases for J; bases not matched to a gene: 8. CDR3 loop: CASSRRSGGSETQYF. Here the CDR3 DNA reads TGTGCCAGCAGCCGTCGATCGGGAGGGTCAGAGACCCAGTACTTC.

The chain employs TRBV7-3 and TRBJ2-2; 10 nucleotides align to TRBD1. With 1 base clipped from V and 4 bases from J, the junction kept 3 bases outside the gene matches. The CDR3 is 16 amino acids. Germline assignment: CDR1 SGHTA and CDR2 FQGTGA. CDR3 protein: CASSLMGQGITGELFF. The CDR3 DNA sequence: TGTGCCAGCAGCTTAATGGGACAGGGGATCACCGGGGAGCTGTTTTTT.

This clone was seen a handful of times. The chain links TRBV19 to TRBJ1-1; no definite D call. The CDR3 consists of 13 residues. The germline V gene encodes CDR1 LNHDA and CDR2 SQIVND (reference sequence). V lost 6 bases, J lost 3 bases, and 11 bases lay in between. The CDR3 bases are TGTGCCAGTAGACACAAACGGGACACTGAAGCTTTCTTT. It translates to CASRHKRDTEAFF.

The V call is TRBV18, the J call TRBJ1-3; D possibly corresponds to TRBD1 (5 bases). The germline CDR1 and CDR2 sequences are KGHSH and LQKENI. The CDR3 runs to 14 residues. V was clipped by 2 bases and J by 3 bases, with 8 bases between them. This CDR3 is CASSPGGFGNTIYF. The CDR3 region has the DNA TGTGCCAGCTCACCAGGGGGGTTTGGAAACACCATATATTTT.

The genes are TRBV30 and TRBJ2-1; no reliable D call. The V gene's germline CDR1 is GTSNPN and CDR2 SVGIG (reference sequence). The germline V and J ends were trimmed by 2 bases and 7 bases, with 3 bases remaining between them. CDR3 length equals 10 residues. The CDR3 spells CAWSSNEQFF. The CDR3 coding sequence is TGTGCCTGGAGTAGTAATGAGCAGTTCTTC.

This chain connects TRBV2 to TRBJ1-2, with D perhaps matching TRBD1 (5 bases). The V gene lost 7 bases and the J gene lost 2 bases, with 14 bases spanning the gap. The CDR3 extends over 14 amino acids. Germline CDR1 and CDR2: SNHLY and FYNNEI. For the CDR3, the DNA is TGTGCCAGCACTATCCCGGGGCCAAACTATGGCTACACCTTC. Translation: CASTIPGPNYGYTF.

In DNA, the CDR3 is TGCGCCAGCAGCCAAGGGGTCATAGGCACTGAAGCTTTCTTT. It translates to CASSQGVIGTEAFF. V usage is TRBV4-1 and J usage is TRBJ1-1; D is undetermined. The CDR3 is 14 amino acids. The germline gives CDR1 MGHRA, CDR2 YSYEKL. Trimming shortened V by 1 base and J by 4 bases, and 10 bases separated the two germline ends.